The clone carrying this TCR beta chain was detected a few times. As yet, its antigen is unknown. The data were obtained in a study of regulatory T cells in long-lasting Graves disease. Study conclusions and caveats: Having only a small sample size may have limited accuracy. Persistent disease was associated with favored TRBV28 usage and with favored use of TRBJ1-2 and TRBJ2-5.

V was pared by 9 bases and J by 3 bases, with 15 bases between. This CDR3 contains 13 residues. Germline V gene data show CDR1 as SNHLY and CDR2 as FYNNEI. The time point here: persistent/refractory GD, antithyroid drugs over 5 years with positive TRAb. PBMCs were the source of the RNA used for TCR sequencing. Arm-PCR of CDR3 regions with iRepertoire HTBI primers generated TCR beta libraries. MiXCR, applied by TCRdb to the multiplex PCR reads, yields one record per CDR3 protein. The top ten hold approximately 15% of the sample, which has 350,000 to 500,000 distinct CDR3 sequences, around a fifth seen once.

The V call is TRBV2, the J call TRBJ2-7; no reliable D call. Specimen: peripheral blood mononuclear cells (PBMCs), collected when the disease was refractory, from a patient treated with antithyroid drugs. This receptor was taken from a female donor with Graves disease. The CDR3 DNA follows: TGTGCCAGTGAAGTTAGGCGCGACTACGAGCAGTACTTC. Translating it yields CASEVRRDYEQYF.